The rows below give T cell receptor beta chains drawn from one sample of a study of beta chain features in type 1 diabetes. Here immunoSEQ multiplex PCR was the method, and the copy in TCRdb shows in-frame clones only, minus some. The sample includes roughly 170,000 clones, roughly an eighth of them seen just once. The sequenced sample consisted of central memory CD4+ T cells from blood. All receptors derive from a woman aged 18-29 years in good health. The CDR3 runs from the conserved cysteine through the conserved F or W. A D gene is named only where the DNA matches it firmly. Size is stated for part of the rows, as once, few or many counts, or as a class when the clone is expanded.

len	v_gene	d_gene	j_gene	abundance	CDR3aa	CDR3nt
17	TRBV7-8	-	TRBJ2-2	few	CASSLGLQAGRTGELFF	TGTGCCAGCAGCTTAGGACTCCAGGCGGGACGGACCGGGGAGCTGTTTTTT
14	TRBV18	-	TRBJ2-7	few	CASSPRDSNYEQYF	TGTGCCAGCTCACCCCGGGACTCCAACTACGAGCAGTACTTC
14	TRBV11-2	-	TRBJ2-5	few	CASSLAGSQETQYF	TGTGCCAGCAGCTTAGCGGGGAGCCAAGAGACCCAGTACTTC
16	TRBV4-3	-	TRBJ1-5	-	CASSQVLWGQGQPQHF	TGCGCCAGCAGCCAGGTCCTGTGGGGTCAGGGTCAGCCCCAGCATTTT
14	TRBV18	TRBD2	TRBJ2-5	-	CASSPGLVQETQYF	TGTGCCAGCTCACCGGGACTAGTCCAAGAGACCCAGTACTTC
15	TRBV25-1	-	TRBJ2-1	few	CASSLGKTIYNEQFF	TGTGCCAGCAGCCTAGGTAAAACCATATACAATGAGCAGTTCTTC
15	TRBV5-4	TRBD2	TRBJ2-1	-	CASSLDSSGHNEQFF	TGTGCCAGCAGCTTAGACTCTAGCGGCCACAATGAGCAGTTCTTC
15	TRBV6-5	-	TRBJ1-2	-	CASSPLGASNYGYTF	TGTGCCAGCAGTCCCCTAGGGGCCTCTAACTATGGCTACACCTTC
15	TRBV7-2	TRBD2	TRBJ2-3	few	CASSTGLAVTDTQYF	TGTGCCAGCAGCACGGGACTAGCGGTCACAGATACGCAGTATTTT
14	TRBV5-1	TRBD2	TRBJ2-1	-	CASSFLAGGHEQFF	TGCGCCAGCAGCTTCCTAGCGGGAGGCCATGAGCAGTTCTTC
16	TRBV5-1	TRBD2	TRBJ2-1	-	CASSLDSGSSYNEQFF	TGCGCCAGCAGCTTGGATAGCGGGAGCTCCTACAATGAGCAGTTCTTC
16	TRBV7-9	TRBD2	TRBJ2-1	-	CASSLRSGSSYNEQFF	TGTGCCAGCAGCTTACGTAGCGGGAGCTCCTACAATGAGCAGTTCTTC
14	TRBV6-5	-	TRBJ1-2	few	CASSRQPDVYGYTF	TGTGCCAGCAGCCGACAGCCGGACGTCTATGGCTACACCTTC
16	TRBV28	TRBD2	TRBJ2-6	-	CASSLAGAAGANVLTF	TGTGCCAGCAGTTTGGCGGGAGCGGCTGGGGCCAACGTCCTGACTTTC
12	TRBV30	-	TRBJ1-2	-	CAWSVGLRSYTF	TGTGCCTGGAGTGTCGGTTTGAGGAGCTACACCTTC
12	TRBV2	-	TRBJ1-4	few	CASDQGTEKLFF	TGTGCCAGTGATCAGGGGACTGAAAAACTGTTTTTT
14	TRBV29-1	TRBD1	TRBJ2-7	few	CSVQGTGGGREQYF	TGCAGCGTTCAAGGGACAGGGGGCGGTCGGGAGCAGTACTTC
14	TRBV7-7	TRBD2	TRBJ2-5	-	CASSFSGQQETQYF	TGTGCCAGCAGCTTTAGCGGGCAGCAAGAGACCCAGTACTTC
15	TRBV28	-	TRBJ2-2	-	CASSLGSRNTGELFF	TGTGCCAGCAGTTTAGGTTCGCGGAACACCGGGGAGCTGTTTTTT
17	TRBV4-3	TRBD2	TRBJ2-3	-	CASSQAWTSGLSDTQYF	TGCGCCAGCAGCCAAGCCTGGACTAGCGGGCTCTCAGATACGCAGTATTTT
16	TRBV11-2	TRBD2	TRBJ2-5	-	CASSLRLAGLGETQYF	TGTGCCAGCAGCCTGAGACTAGCGGGCCTCGGAGAGACCCAGTACTTC
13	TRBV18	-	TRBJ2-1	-	CASSPSSPNEQFF	TGTGCCAGCTCACCATCTAGCCCGAATGAGCAGTTCTTC
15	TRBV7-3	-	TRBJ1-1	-	CASSLQTGFSTEAFF	TGTGCCAGCAGCTTGCAGACAGGATTCTCGACTGAAGCTTTCTTT
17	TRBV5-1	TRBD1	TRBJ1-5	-	CASSPGQGSFSNQPQHF	TGCGCCAGCAGCCCGGGACAGGGGTCCTTTAGCAATCAGCCCCAGCATTTT
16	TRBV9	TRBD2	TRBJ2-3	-	CASSVGSGRATDTQYF	TGTGCCAGCAGCGTAGGGAGCGGGAGGGCCACAGATACGCAGTATTTT
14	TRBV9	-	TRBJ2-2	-	CASSERVNTGELFF	TGTGCCAGCAGCGAGAGGGTGAACACCGGGGAGCTGTTTTTT
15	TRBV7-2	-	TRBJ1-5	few	CASSSSGQSNQPQHF	TGTGCCAGCAGCTCAAGCGGACAGTCCAATCAGCCCCAGCATTTT
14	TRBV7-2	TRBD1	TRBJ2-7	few	CASSLDRATDEQYF	TGTGCCAGCAGCTTGGACAGGGCGACTGACGAGCAGTACTTC
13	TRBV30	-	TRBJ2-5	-	CAWSPQVRETQYF	TGTGCCTGGAGTCCACAGGTGAGAGAGACCCAGTACTTC
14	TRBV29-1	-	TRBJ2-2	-	CSVSLTAYTGELFF	TGCAGCGTCTCACTGACAGCTTACACCGGGGAGCTGTTTTTT
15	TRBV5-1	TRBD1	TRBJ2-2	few	CASSRGTGDTGELFF	TGCGCCAGCAGCCGCGGGACAGGGGACACCGGGGAGCTGTTTTTT
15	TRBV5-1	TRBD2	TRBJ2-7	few	CASSSQQSGSPEQYF	TGCGCCAGCAGCTCCCAGCAGAGCGGGAGCCCCGAGCAGTACTTC
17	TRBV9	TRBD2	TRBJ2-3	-	CASTRTSGRAGTDTQYF	TGTGCCAGCACCCGGACTAGCGGGAGGGCCGGTACAGATACGCAGTATTTT
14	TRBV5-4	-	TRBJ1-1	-	CASSLGGGRTEAFF	TGTGCCAGCAGTCTTGGGGGCGGAAGGACTGAAGCTTTCTTT